This T cell receptor beta chain is drawn from a study of cytomegalovirus exposure and HLA in healthy donors. Points from the study as a whole: Cytomegalovirus association was assigned to about 150 TCR beta chains.

PCR used 60 Vbeta primers and 13 Jbeta primers. Assay: immunoSEQ multiplex PCR; the TCRdb copy retains only in-frame clones and omits some. The sample records 90,000 to 120,000 clones, around three quarters being singletons. Of note for this clone: What it binds is not known.

The germline gives CDR1 MNHNS, CDR2 SASEGT. The V gene end was trimmed by 7 bases and the J gene end by 3 bases; junction bases not matched to a gene: 7. The CDR3 totals 15 residues. The J gene is TRBJ1-3, the V gene TRBV6-1; TRBD1 agrees at 9 bases. The receptor comes from a man aged 30-40 years in good health and CMV-seronegative. Sequenced sample: PBMCs. The DNA of the CDR3 is TGTGCCAGCACCCTACAGGGGGCAGGTGGAAACACCATATATTTT. It yields the protein CASTLQGAGGNTIYF.